This T cell receptor (beta chain) was obtained from a study of blood T cell repertoires in COVID-19. Study-level background: COVID-19 samples from acute and convalescent phases originated in the United States, Italy and Spain.

J lost 14 bases, V lost 5 bases, and 12 bases had no gene match. CDR3 length equals 13 residues. In germline, CDR1 is SGHTA, CDR2 FQGTGA. Authors' analysis steps: Cell counts per sample came from amplifying reference gene primers. Produced via immunoSEQ multiplex PCR; TCRdb's table is partial and in-frame only. That table furnishes V, J and clone size, whereas the DNA furnished D and trimming. Seen here are about 47,000 clones, around 85% observed once, and the top ten hold approximately 2.4%. V usage is TRBV7-3 and J usage is TRBJ2-3; 8 bases agree with TRBD1. Material: peripheral blood. The TCR originated in a man aged 50 or older with acute or convalescent COVID-19. Here the CDR3 DNA reads TGTGCCAGCAGCCAATATCCCCGGGACAGGACGTATTTT. Translation gives CASSQYPRDRTYF.